The 5 T cell receptor beta chains below all came from one sample that was sequenced in a study of CD8 T cells in ankylosing spondylitis. A single record per CDR3 protein comes from TCRdb applying MiXCR to the 5' RACE reads. The sample has 40,000 to 50,000 distinct CDR3 sequences; 2.5% to 3.5% are singletons. The sequencing input was blood, either unsorted or a sorted T cell fraction (not recorded which). The source of these receptors is a male donor with ankylosing spondylitis or in good health (not recorded which).

This clonotype has at least ten counts. The chain links TRBV9 to TRBJ2-1; D may correspond to TRBD1 or TRBD2 (5 bases each). This CDR3 contains 16 residues. The germline V gene has CDR1 SGDLS and CDR2 YYNGEE. Trimming cost V 4 bases and J 0 bases, with 14 bases left between them. The CDR3 nucleotides are TGTGCCAGCAGCCACACCGGGACCCTCTCCTACAATGAGCAGTTCTTC. It is translated as CASSHTGTLSYNEQFF.

This clonotype was observed many times. This rearrangement joins TRBV9 to TRBJ1-2; perhaps TRBD1 as D (5 bases). The V end was cut by 0 bases, the J end by 4 bases, with 13 bases between. From germline, CDR1 is SGDLS and CDR2 YYNGEE. The length of the CDR3 is 15 residues. The CDR3 coding sequence is TGTGCCAGCAGCGTAGAACCTATCGGGGCCTATGGCTACACCTTC. Its translation is CASSVEPIGAYGYTF.

This clonotype has ten or more counts. The gene calls are TRBV9 and TRBJ2-3; 8 nucleotides line up with TRBD1. The CDR3 sequence is 15 residues long. Unmatched junction bases numbered 7, after V lost 3 bases and J lost 4 bases. The germline V gene encodes CDR1 SGDLS and CDR2 YYNGEE. In DNA form, the CDR3 reads TGTGCCAGCAGCGCGACAGGGGAAAGGGCAGATACGCAGTATTTT. Translated: CASSATGERADTQYF.

This clonotype was observed at least ten times. V usage is TRBV9 and J usage is TRBJ2-1; a weak D match, TRBD2 (6 bases). The CDR3 sequence is 15 residues long. The V gene lost 3 bases and the J gene lost 1 base, with 11 bases spanning the gap. Per the germline V gene, CDR1 is SGDLS and CDR2 is YYNGEE. The CDR3 DNA is TGTGCCAGCAGCGAAGACCGGGGGTCCTACAATGAGCAGTTCTTC. It translates to CASSEDRGSYNEQFF.

Ten or more counts support this clonotype. The chain joins TRBV9 to TRBJ2-1, with no clear D. This CDR3 spans 12 amino acids. Per germline, CDR1 SGDLS and CDR2 YYNGEE. Trimming removed 4 bases at V and 8 bases at J, with 10 bases between. The CDR3 DNA follows: TGTGCCAGCAGCTTTCGCTTGGATGAGCAGTTCTTC. Its translation: CASSFRLDEQFF. Based on the CDR3 plus reference TRBV9 and TRBJ2-1, the full variable domain is DSGVTQTPKHLITATGQRVTLRCSPRSGDLSVYWYQQSLDQGLQFLIQYYNGEERAKGNILERFSAQQFPDLHSELNLSSLELGDSALYFCASSFRLDEQFFGPGTRLTVL.